This TCR beta chain was documented in a study of T cell responses to AZD1222 COVID-19 vaccine. TCRdb's copy holds only in-frame clones and misses some; the assay was immunoSEQ multiplex PCR. The table has under 200,000 clones, around nine tenths seen once. The V and J ends lost 3 bases and 7 bases respectively, with 12 bases between them. The CDR3 has 14 amino acids. Germline CDR1 MDHEN, CDR2 SYDVKM. This TCR came from an adult who received the MenACWY meningococcal vaccine as a control. The chain uses TRBV28 and TRBJ1-4; D is perhaps TRBD1 (5 bases). The source was peripheral blood, collected 28 days after the second dose of the MenACWY control vaccine. This CDR3 is CASSFPGTAEKLFF. DNA of the CDR3: TGTGCCAGCAGTTTCCCCGGGACTGCTGAAAAACTGTTTTTT.